A single sample is the source of the 3 T cell receptor beta chains below, sequenced in a study of CDR3 diversity in severe acne. TCRdb re-called the PCR reads through MiXCR, storing one row per CDR3 protein. Here the sample spans about 85,000 distinct CDR3 sequences, about half being singletons. Sequenced input: blood. The source is a male donor in good health, serving as a control.

This clonotype was observed once. One junction end disagrees with the germline gene, perhaps due to a read error. CDR3 sequence reads: CACSSGLTGLWETQYF. Written as DNA, the CDR3 is TGTGCCTGCAGTTCGGGTCTAACGGGCCTATGGGAGACCCAGTACTTC. The gene calls are TRBV6-1 and TRBJ2-5; D not certain. This CDR3 has 16 amino acids. In germline, CDR1 is MNHNS, CDR2 SASEGT.

This CDR3 is CASGELSGIAYEQYF. The CDR3 DNA reads as TGTGCCAGCGGGGAACTCAGCGGGATAGCGTACGAGCAGTACTTC. V usage is TRBV2 and J usage is TRBJ2-7, with 7 bases lining up with TRBD2. Germline V gene lookup returns CDR1 SNHLY and CDR2 FYNNEI. The CDR3 totals 15 residues. The V gene end was trimmed by 8 bases and the J gene end by 4 bases; junction bases not matched to a gene: 14. Using reference TRBV2 and TRBJ2-7 for the parts outside the CDR3, the full variable domain is EPEVTQTPSHQVTQMGQEVILRCVPISNHLYFYWYRQILGQKVEFLVSFYNNEISEKSEIFDDQFSVERPDGSNFTLKIRSTKLEDSAMYFCASGELSGIAYEQYFGPGTRLTVT.

On this clonotype: Given a much more abundant clone one base away, this may be a read error. The chain carries TRBV19 and TRBJ1-1; no clear D gene. V was pared by 6 bases and J by 10 bases, with 15 bases between. Germline lookup yields CDR1 LNHDA and CDR2 SQIVND (reference sequence). The CDR3 has 12 amino acids. The CDR3 is CASRSSSSRAFF. DNA for the CDR3: TGTGCCAGTAGATCATCCTCCAGTCGAGCTTTCTTT.